The next 20 T cell receptor beta chains were all read from a single sample in a study of T-cell reconstitution after alpha-beta-depleted transplantation in children. It was with unique molecular identifiers that the TCRbeta library was prepared. MiXCR, applied by TCRdb to the PCR reads, yields one record per CDR3 protein. The data show approximately 130,000 distinct CDR3 sequences, about 9.5% seen once. This material consisted of PBMCs, mostly from graft donor cells, taken 180 days after TCRalphabeta/CD19-depleted stem cell transplant. All receptors come from a girl less than two years old who had a stem cell transplant for combined immunodeficiency, so the T cells may come from the graft donor.

The table lists this clonotype with a few counts. The J gene is TRBJ1-1, the V gene TRBV9, with 8 bases matching TRBD1. Germline V CDR1 and CDR2: SGDLS, YYNGEE. The CDR3 is 16 residues long. Germline trimming cut 4 bases from V and 6 bases from J; bases unmatched to any gene: 14. CDR3 DNA: TGTGCCAGCAGCACCCATGGTGGACAGGGTCGGGCTGAAGCTTTCTTT. Amino acid sequence: CASSTHGGQGRAEAFF.

This chain joins TRBV7-6 and TRBJ2-7; either TRBD1 or TRBD2 may fit D (6 bases each). Trimming cost V 4 bases and J 3 bases, with 16 bases left between them. CDR1 is SGHVS and CDR2 is FNYEAQ in the germline V gene. The CDR3 length is 15 residues. This chain's CDR3 is CASSSYGGQGYEQYF. The CDR3 DNA is TGTGCCAGCAGCTCCTACGGGGGCCAGGGCTACGAGCAGTACTTC.

The chain has TRBV6-2 or TRBV6-3 and TRBJ2-1, with 8 bases aligning to TRBD2. Per the germline V gene, CDR1 is MNHEY and CDR2 is SVGEGT. J lost 7 bases, V lost 2 bases, and 13 bases had no gene match. The CDR3 has 17 amino acids. Here the CDR3 reads CASSYAVVSGSGNEQFF. CDR3 sequence (DNA): TGTGCCAGCAGTTACGCTGTGGTCAGCGGGAGCGGTAATGAGCAGTTCTTC.

The chain uses TRBV20-1 and TRBJ2-7; 12 bases map to TRBD2. The CDR3 is made up of 15 amino acids. Trimming removed 3 bases from V and 3 bases from J; junction bases left unmatched: 6. The germline V gene encodes CDR1 DFQATT and CDR2 SNEGSKA (reference sequence). The CDR3 sequence: CSASLLAGGFYEQYF. The CDR3 DNA sequence: TGCAGTGCTAGTCTCCTAGCGGGGGGGTTCTACGAGCAGTACTTC.

The sample holds a few counts of this clonotype. The J gene is TRBJ2-3, the V gene TRBV4-2, with D unclear. This CDR3 is built from 13 residues. V lost 0 bases to trimming and J lost 3 bases, with 4 bases between them. CDR1 is LGHNA, CDR2 YNFKEQ, per germline. CDR3 sequence reads: CASSQDVTDTQYF. CDR3 sequence (DNA): TGTGCCAGCAGCCAAGATGTTACAGATACGCAGTATTTT.

This clonotype has more than one count but fewer than ten. The chain uses TRBV27 and TRBJ1-5; possible D gene TRBD1, 5 bases. The CDR3 extends over 15 amino acids. From germline, CDR1 is MNHEY and CDR2 SMNVEV (reference sequence). V shed 2 bases and J shed 0 bases, with 8 bases lying between them. The CDR3, as DNA: TGTGCCAGCAGTTTACAGGGACTTAGCAATCAGCCCCAGCATTTT. It specifies CASSLQGLSNQPQHF.

This clonotype was detected only a few times. The chain combines TRBV18 with TRBJ2-3, with 13 bases that match TRBD2. The CDR3 loop spans 16 amino acids. Germline V gene data show CDR1 as KGHSH and CDR2 as LQKENI. After removal of 3 bases from V and 6 bases from J, the junction contained 6 bases not matched to a gene. The CDR3 nucleotides read TGTGCCAGCTCACCGACGGGACTAGCGGGATCGGATACGCAGTATTTT. It specifies CASSPTGLAGSDTQYF. The entire variable domain, with the rest obtained from reference TRBV18 and TRBJ2-3, is as follows: NAGVMQNPRHLVRRRGQEARLRCSPMKGHSHVYWYRQLPEEGLKFMVYLQKENIIDESGMPKERFSAEFPKEGPSILRIQQVVRGDSAAYFCASSPTGLAGSDTQYFGPGTRLTVL.

This chain uses TRBV12-3 or TRBV12-4 with TRBJ2-5, with D perhaps TRBD2 (6 bases). The CDR3 covers 15 residues. V gave up 3 bases and J gave up 3 bases, with 14 bases separating them. The CDR3 DNA is TGTGCCAGCAGTTTCTTGGGGGGAGAGAAAGAGACCCAGTACTTC. Protein product: CASSFLGGEKETQYF.

This clonotype occurred a few times. CDR3 protein: CASRDGTTYEQYF. The CDR3 coding sequence is TGTGCCAGCAGGGATGGGACAACCTACGAGCAGTACTTC. This chain links TRBV28 with TRBJ2-7; D possibly corresponds to TRBD1 (6 bases). CDR3 length: 13 amino acids. Between the trimmed V and J ends, which lost 6 bases and 2 bases, there was a span of 11 bases. Germline CDR1 is MDHEN and CDR2 is SYDVKM. The full variable domain, with the rest looked up from reference TRBV28 and TRBJ2-7, is DVKVTQSSRYLVKRTGEKVFLECVQDMDHENMFWYRQDPGLGLRLIYFSYDVKMKEKGDIPEGYSVSREKKERFSLILESASTNQTSMYLCASRDGTTYEQYFGPGTRLTVT.

There are a few counts of this clonotype. The chain carries TRBV27 and TRBJ2-5; the match to TRBD1 covers 7 bases. The trim removed 6 bases at V and 10 bases at J, leaving 17 bases unmatched. Germline CDR1 MNHEY, CDR2 SMNVEV (reference sequence). CDR3 length: 15 amino acids. The CDR3 nucleotides are TGTGCCAGCAGCCGGGACAGCCTCCCCCCAAGGGACCAGTACTTC. Amino acid sequence: CASSRDSLPPRDQYF.

This clonotype was seen only a few times. The limits of the CDR3 on the DNA are not certain, so only TCRdb's listed CDR3 is given. V gene TRBV9 combines with J gene TRBJ2-1; the listed D gene, TRBD2, was not tested against the DNA. The CDR3 is 16 residues long, counting both termini. Germline CDR1 SGDLS, CDR2 YYNGEE. CDR3 amino acids: CASSVASGSSRDPPFF.

Many counts were recorded for this clonotype. The chain combines TRBV5-5 with TRBJ1-1, with D perhaps matching TRBD1 (5 bases). V gave up 0 bases and J gave up 7 bases, with 19 bases separating them. Germline values: CDR1 SGHKS, CDR2 YYEKEE (reference sequence). The CDR3 is 16 amino acids. The CDR3 is CASSLGAQQVWFEAFF. For the CDR3, the DNA is TGTGCCAGCAGCTTGGGGGCCCAACAGGTCTGGTTTGAAGCTTTCTTT.

This clonotype was seen repeatedly, ten times or more. The rearrangement uses TRBV29-1 and TRBJ2-7, with 11 bases aligning to TRBD1. This CDR3 region has 15 residues. Losses at the gene ends were 2 bases for V and 3 bases for J; bases not matched to a gene: 6. CDR1 is SQVTM and CDR2 is ANQGSEA in the germline V gene. CDR3 sequence: CSVERGQGVGYEQYF. The CDR3 bases are TGCAGCGTTGAACGGGGACAGGGGGTTGGCTACGAGCAGTACTTC.

This clonotype has just a few counts. The J gene is TRBJ1-5, the V gene TRBV7-2; 7 bases are a match to TRBD1. Germline trimming cut 1 base from V and 6 bases from J; bases unmatched to any gene: 6. CDR1 and CDR2 (germline): SGHTA, FQGNSA. The CDR3 loop spans 15 amino acids. In DNA form, the CDR3 reads TGTGCCAGCAGCTTAGTACAGGGGCTTTTTCAGCCCCAGCATTTT. Translating it yields CASSLVQGLFQPQHF. Full variable domain (rest looked up from reference TRBV7-2 and TRBJ1-5): GAGVSQSPSNKVTEKGKDVELRCDPISGHTALYWYRQSLGQGLEFLIYFQGNSAPDKSGLPSDRFSAERTGGSVSTLTIQRTQQEDSAVYLCASSLVQGLFQPQHFGDGTRLSIL.

This clonotype was detected ten times or more. The CDR3 DNA reads TGCAGTGCTAGAAGGCCTATCCTTATGAACACTGAAGCTTTCTTT. Its translation: CSARRPILMNTEAFF. This rearrangement joins TRBV20-1 to TRBJ1-1, with unresolved D. V was shortened by 2 bases and J by 0 bases, with 13 bases between the two germline ends. This CDR3 has 15 residues. Germline assignment: CDR1 DFQATT and CDR2 SNEGSKA (reference sequence).

This clonotype appeared a few times. The chain combines TRBV4-3 with TRBJ2-3; 12 bases align to TRBD2. This CDR3 region has 17 residues. Germline CDR1 and CDR2: LGHNA and YSLEER. V dropped 0 bases and J dropped 6; count of bases not matched to a gene: 7. CDR3 nucleotide sequence: TGCGCCAGCAGCCAAGATGCCCTAGCGGGGGGGCTTGATACGCAGTATTTT. Amino acid sequence: CASSQDALAGGLDTQYF.

The chain couples TRBV11-2 to TRBJ2-1; D unclear. Germline V gives CDR1 SGHAT, CDR2 FQNNGV. V lost 6 bases and J lost 5, with 14 bases in between. The CDR3 sequence is 14 residues long. Here the CDR3 DNA reads TGTGCCAGCAGGTCCTTCCTACTAAACAATGAGCAGTTCTTC. Protein product: CASRSFLLNNEQFF. The whole variable domain, filled in from reference TRBV11-2 and TRBJ2-1, reads EAGVAQSPRYKIIEKRQSVAFWCNPISGHATLYWYQQILGQGPKLLIQFQNNGVVDDSQLPKDRFSAERLKGVDSTLKIQPAKLEDSAVYLCASRSFLLNNEQFFGPGTRLTVL.

The V gene is TRBV5-6, the J gene TRBJ2-5, with D possibly being TRBD1 or TRBD2 (5 bases each). The V and J ends lost 4 bases and 1 base respectively, with 11 bases between them. CDR1 is SGHDT, CDR2 YYEEEE, per germline. The CDR3 loop spans 14 amino acids. CDR3 region: CASSRGVAQETQYF. The DNA of the CDR3 is TGTGCCAGCAGCCGAGGGGTGGCCCAAGAGACCCAGTACTTC.

The chain has TRBV12-3 or TRBV12-4 and TRBJ2-7; 7 nucleotides agree with TRBD2. V shed 2 bases, J shed 2 bases, and the junction held 21 bases outside the gene matches. This CDR3 has 20 residues. DNA for the CDR3: TGTGCCAGCAGTTTACATTGCCGGGGGGTGGTGCTGGGGTGCGCCTACGAGCAGTACTTC. Encoded protein: CASSLHCRGVVLGCAYEQYF.

This rearrangement joins TRBV10-3 to TRBJ1-3, with 7 bases fitting TRBD1. The J segment lost 4 bases and the V segment lost 5 bases, leaving 8 bases of the junction unmatched. Germline CDR1 and CDR2: ENHRY and SYGVKD. The CDR3 runs 15 residues. CDR3 sequence reads: CAISHAGGQGNTIYF. In nucleotides, the CDR3 is TGTGCCATCAGTCACGCAGGGGGGCAAGGAAACACCATATATTTT.